The present TCR beta chain was sequenced within a study of blood T cells in healthy people across ages. Findings of the study overall: A roughly linear age-dependent decrease characterized TCR beta diversity per million T cells.

This CDR3 is built from 19 residues. Germline V gene lookup returns CDR1 SEHNR and CDR2 FQNEAQ (reference sequence). This clonotype was recorded once. No antigen is known for it. It was with a sample-barcoded 5' primer and a J-beta primer mix that a second PCR of about 7 to 12 cycles was run. From the 5' RACE reads, TCRdb called clonotypes with MiXCR, one entry per CDR3 protein. The sample shows about 1.8 million distinct CDR3 sequences, around half of them seen only once. The chain employs TRBV7-9 and TRBJ2-1; 14 positions agree with TRBD2. The J call may not be correct, given that the DNA end is closer to TRBJ2-7. The source is a woman aged 35 to 49 in good health. Specimen: blood. In nucleotides, the CDR3 is TGTGCCAGCAGCTCCGGACTAGCGGGGGGCATTAGCTCCTACAATGAGCAGTACTTC. Translating it yields CASSSGLAGGISSYNEQYF.